This T cell receptor (beta chain) was recorded in a study of control samples from healthy donors and cancer patients. Germline CDR1 MRHNA, CDR2 SNTAGT. With V trimmed by 0 bases and J by 4 bases, 9 bases remained unmatched. CDR3 length equals 17 residues. This clone was recorded many times. The data were produced by immunoSEQ multiplex PCR, yet TCRdb's version contains in-frame clones alone and is incomplete. This sample has over 100,000 clones, with roughly 90% found just once. Sequenced input: blood. The rearrangement links TRBV6-4 to TRBJ2-3; 8 positions agree with TRBD1. This sequence was found in a woman aged 45 to 65 in good health. The CDR3 DNA reads as TGTGCCAGCAGTGACTCCCCCGGGCAGGGGGCGTCAGATACGCAGTATTTT. This translates into CASSDSPGQGASDTQYF.